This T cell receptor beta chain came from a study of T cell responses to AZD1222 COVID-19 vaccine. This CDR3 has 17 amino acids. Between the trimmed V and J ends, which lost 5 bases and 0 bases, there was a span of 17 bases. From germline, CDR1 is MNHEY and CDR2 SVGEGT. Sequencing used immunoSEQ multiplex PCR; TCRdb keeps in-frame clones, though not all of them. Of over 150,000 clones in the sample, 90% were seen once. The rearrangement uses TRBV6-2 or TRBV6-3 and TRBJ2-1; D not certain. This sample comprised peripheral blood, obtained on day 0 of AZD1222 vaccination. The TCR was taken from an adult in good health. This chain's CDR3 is CASSDGAATSSYNEQFF. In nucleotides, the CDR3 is TGTGCCAGCAGTGACGGCGCGGCTACCAGCTCCTACAATGAGCAGTTCTTC.